This T cell receptor beta chain was identified in a study of OX40 agonist ivuxolimab in advanced cancers. Germline V CDR1 and CDR2: SGDLS, YYNGEE. The CDR3 covers 16 residues. With V trimmed by 4 bases and J by 4 bases, 12 bases remained unmatched. The data were produced by immunoSEQ multiplex PCR, yet TCRdb's version contains in-frame clones alone and is incomplete. The sample contains tens of thousands of clones, approximately 86% of which appear only once. The sequence was obtained from an adult with an advanced solid tumor such as melanoma, head and neck, liver or kidney cancer. Sample: CD4+ or CD8+ T cells sorted from blood, taken in a trial of the OX40 agonist ivuxolimab. The chain employs TRBV9 and TRBJ2-5; 8 bases align to TRBD2. CDR3 nucleotides: TGTGCCAGCAGCAACGGACTAGCAAGTGGAGTAGAGACCCAGTACTTC. It encodes CASSNGLASGVETQYF.